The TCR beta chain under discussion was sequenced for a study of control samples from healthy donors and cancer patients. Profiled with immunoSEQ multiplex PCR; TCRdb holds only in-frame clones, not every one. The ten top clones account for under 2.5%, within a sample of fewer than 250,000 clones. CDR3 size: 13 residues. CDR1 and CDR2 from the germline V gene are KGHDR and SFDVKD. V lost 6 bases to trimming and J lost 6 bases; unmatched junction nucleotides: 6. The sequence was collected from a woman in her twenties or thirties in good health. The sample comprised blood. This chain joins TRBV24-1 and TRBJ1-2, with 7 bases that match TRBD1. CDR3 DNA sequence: TGTGCCACCAGTAGTGACAGGGTCCATGGCTACACCTTC. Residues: CATSSDRVHGYTF.